Listed below are T cell receptor beta chains from one sample, sequenced in a study of CD8 T cells in Susac syndrome. TCRdb passed the immunoSEQ multiplex PCR reads through MiXCR, listing each CDR3 protein once. Of 200,000 to 250,000 distinct CDR3 sequences detected, around 93% appear once; the ten largest clones hold around 0.15%. The sample comprised CD4+ T cells from PBMCs. These receptors originate from a human donor with Susac syndrome. Both conserved end residues are part of each CDR3. D genes are given only for firm matches. The size field is filled for only some rows; it gives once, few, many or a size class.

CDR3nt: TGCAGCGTTGGAGAGAGGAGCACAGATACGCAGTATTTT
CDR3aa: CSVGERSTDTQYF
j_gene: TRBJ2-3
abundance: -
d_gene: -
v_gene: TRBV29-1

CDR3nt: TGTGCCAGTAGTATTGGCCTGCGGTACAATGAGCAGTTCTTC
CDR3aa: CASSIGLRYNEQFF
j_gene: TRBJ2-1
abundance: -
d_gene: -
v_gene: TRBV19

CDR3nt: TGTGCCAGCAGCTTGACCGGGGAGCAGTACTTC
CDR3aa: CASSLTGEQYF
j_gene: TRBJ2-7
abundance: -
d_gene: -
v_gene: TRBV5-4

CDR3nt: TGCAGCGTGTCCAACAGGGAGGACTACACCTTC
CDR3aa: CSVSNREDYTF
j_gene: TRBJ1-2
abundance: -
d_gene: -
v_gene: TRBV29-1

CDR3nt: TGTGCCAGCAGCTTGGGCACCTACGAGCAGTACTTC
CDR3aa: CASSLGTYEQYF
j_gene: TRBJ2-7
abundance: -
d_gene: -
v_gene: TRBV7-2

CDR3nt: TGCAGCGTCACAGGGTTGGCCAAAAACATTCAGTACTTC
CDR3aa: CSVTGLAKNIQYF
j_gene: TRBJ2-4
abundance: -
d_gene: -
v_gene: TRBV29-1

CDR3nt: TGTGCCTGGAGTGGGGAGGGGGAAAAACTGTTTTTT
CDR3aa: CAWSGEGEKLFF
j_gene: TRBJ1-4
abundance: -
d_gene: -
v_gene: TRBV30

CDR3nt: TGTGCCAGTTCGGTCAGTGGGCTGGGTCGTGGAAAACTGTTTTTT
CDR3aa: CASSVSGLGRGKLFF
j_gene: TRBJ1-4
abundance: -
d_gene: -
v_gene: TRBV19

CDR3nt: TGTGCCAGCAGCCAAGTCGCAGGGGGGGACACTGAAGCTTTCTTT
CDR3aa: CASSQVAGGDTEAFF
j_gene: TRBJ1-1
abundance: -
d_gene: TRBD1
v_gene: TRBV3-1

CDR3nt: TGTGCCAGCACCCGGGACACCTACACTGAAGCTTTCTTT
CDR3aa: CASTRDTYTEAFF
j_gene: TRBJ1-1
abundance: -
d_gene: -
v_gene: TRBV6-5

CDR3nt: TGCAGTGCTAGAGACTGGACAGTAGCCAAAAACATTCAGTACTTC
CDR3aa: CSARDWTVAKNIQYF
j_gene: TRBJ2-4
abundance: -
d_gene: -
v_gene: TRBV20-1

CDR3nt: TGTGCCAGCAGCTTAGTGGCAGGGGCCGACACTGAAGCTTTCTTT
CDR3aa: CASSLVAGADTEAFF
j_gene: TRBJ1-1
abundance: -
d_gene: -
v_gene: TRBV7-2

CDR3nt: TGTGCCAGCAGCTTGACCGGACTAGCGGTCCCCACTTCCACCGGGGAGCTGTTTTTT
CDR3aa: CASSLTGLAVPTSTGELFF
j_gene: TRBJ2-2
abundance: -
d_gene: TRBD2
v_gene: TRBV5-4

CDR3nt: TGTGCCAGCAGCTCAATTTGGCAGGGACGCTACGAGCAGTACTTC
CDR3aa: CASSSIWQGRYEQYF
j_gene: TRBJ2-7
abundance: -
d_gene: -
v_gene: TRBV12-3/TRBV12-4

CDR3nt: TGTGCCAGCAGTGAAGGAGGAACGGGCAAATATGGCTACACCTTC
CDR3aa: CASSEGGTGKYGYTF
j_gene: TRBJ1-2
abundance: -
d_gene: -
v_gene: TRBV6-1

CDR3nt: TGTGCCTGGACCCCTCCTCAGTTTAACTATGGCTACACCTTC
CDR3aa: CAWTPPQFNYGYTF
j_gene: TRBJ1-2
abundance: few
d_gene: -
v_gene: TRBV30

CDR3nt: TGTGCCAGCCGGGTGGGGGATTCACCCCTCCACTTT
CDR3aa: CASRVGDSPLHF
j_gene: TRBJ1-6
abundance: -
d_gene: -
v_gene: TRBV6-1

CDR3nt: TGTGCCAGCAGCCAAGATACCGGGACAGGGCAAAAAGAAAAACTGTTTTTT
CDR3aa: CASSQDTGTGQKEKLFF
j_gene: TRBJ1-4
abundance: -
d_gene: TRBD1
v_gene: TRBV3-1

CDR3nt: TGTGCCAGCAGCGTAGAGGCCAGTTGGGGGGCATATGGCTACACCTTC
CDR3aa: CASSVEASWGAYGYTF
j_gene: TRBJ1-2
abundance: -
d_gene: -
v_gene: TRBV9

CDR3nt: TGCAGTGCTAGAGCCGGGACAGGGTTGTACGAGCAGTACTTC
CDR3aa: CSARAGTGLYEQYF
j_gene: TRBJ2-7
abundance: -
d_gene: TRBD1
v_gene: TRBV20-1

CDR3nt: TGTGCCAGCAGCCGGTACCCACGGAAGGATACGCAGTATTTT
CDR3aa: CASSRYPRKDTQYF
j_gene: TRBJ2-3
abundance: -
d_gene: -
v_gene: TRBV14

CDR3nt: TGTGCCAGCAGCTTCGGCCAAGACAGTGATCAGCCCCAGCATTTT
CDR3aa: CASSFGQDSDQPQHF
j_gene: TRBJ1-5
abundance: once
d_gene: -
v_gene: TRBV9

CDR3nt: TGCGCCAGCAGCCAAGATTGGGGACTGGTAGAGGCTTTCTTT
CDR3aa: CASSQDWGLVEAFF
j_gene: TRBJ1-1
abundance: -
d_gene: -
v_gene: TRBV4-3

CDR3nt: TGTGCCAGCTCACCAAGTTCCGGAGGAGGGACCCAGTACTTC
CDR3aa: CASSPSSGGGTQYF
j_gene: TRBJ2-5
abundance: -
d_gene: -
v_gene: TRBV18

CDR3nt: TGCAGTGCCAGGGACTCGGCCTTTCACCACGAGCAGTACTTC
CDR3aa: CSARDSAFHHEQYF
j_gene: TRBJ2-7
abundance: few
d_gene: -
v_gene: TRBV20-1

CDR3nt: TGCGCCAGCAGCCCCCCCTCCGGGGGCCTCAATGAGCAGTTCTTC
CDR3aa: CASSPPSGGLNEQFF
j_gene: TRBJ2-1
abundance: once
d_gene: -
v_gene: TRBV5-1

CDR3nt: TGTGCCAGTAGTATTAGTGAGACCGCCGTTTCGTCGGGGGGCTACACCTTC
CDR3aa: CASSISETAVSSGGYTF
j_gene: TRBJ1-2
abundance: -
d_gene: -
v_gene: TRBV19

CDR3nt: TGTGCCAGTAGTATAGATCGGGGAGGGGCTGGGGCCAACGTCCTGACTTTC
CDR3aa: CASSIDRGGAGANVLTF
j_gene: TRBJ2-6
abundance: -
d_gene: TRBD2
v_gene: TRBV19